The entry below describes one T cell receptor beta chain. The antigen is not known. These data originate in a study of cytomegalovirus exposure and HLA in healthy donors. Vbeta (60) and Jbeta (13) primers were used in the PCR. Clones were read by immunoSEQ multiplex PCR, and TCRdb kept only the in-frame ones, dropping some. The repertoire table contains about 190,000 clones. Whole-study results and caveats: Per a later analysis, 18,000 or so TCR beta sequences showed association with HLA alleles at 0.05 false discovery rate. Previous analysis showed most TCR beta V segments were productive about 87% or about 30% of the time.

Healthy people donating bone marrow made up the donors. Trimming removed 5 bases from V and 3 bases from J, with 13 bases in between. Looked up from germline, CDR1 is SGHAT and CDR2 is FQNNGV. This CDR3 contains 14 residues. The TCR comes from a man aged 30 to 39 in good health and CMV-seronegative. The source material was PBMCs. J is TRBJ2-5 and V is TRBV11-2; D might be TRBD1 (5 bases). The CDR3 nucleotides read TGTGCCAGCAGCCAGATGCCCAGGGAAGAGACCCAGTACTTC. Translated: CASSQMPREETQYF.